The 15 T cell receptor beta chains given below trace back to one sample, sequenced in a study of OX40 agonist ivuxolimab in advanced cancers. Assay used: immunoSEQ multiplex PCR; TCRdb lists only in-frame clones, some missing. Altogether about 66,000 clones are present, about 81% being singletons, with the ten largest covering more than 4%. Here the sequenced sample was CD4+ or CD8+ T cells sorted from blood, taken in a trial of the OX40 agonist ivuxolimab. The receptors were sampled from an adult with an advanced solid tumor such as melanoma, head and neck, liver or kidney cancer.

The CDR3: CASGQGIPYGYTF. CDR3 sequence (DNA): TGTGCCAGCGGACAGGGAATCCCCTATGGCTACACCTTC. The chain uses TRBV2 and TRBJ1-2; 8 bases are shared with TRBD1. The CDR3 has 13 amino acids. CDR1 is SNHLY, CDR2 FYNNEI, per germline. J was trimmed by 4 bases and V by 8 bases; bases with no gene match: 6.

In its sample, this clone was seen a few times. This rearrangement joins TRBV30 to TRBJ1-1; D might be TRBD1 (5 bases). Deletions cut 0 bases from V and 5 bases from J, with 10 bases between. CDR3 length: 13 amino acids. Germline V CDR1 and CDR2: GTSNPN, SVGIG (reference sequence). The CDR3 bases are TGTGCCTGGAGTGTAGCAGGGAGGACTGAAGCTTTCTTT. As protein: CAWSVAGRTEAFF.

The chain is built from TRBV7-3 and TRBJ2-3, with D perhaps TRBD1 (6 bases). The CDR3 runs 17 residues. Looked up from germline, CDR1 is SGHTA and CDR2 is FQGTGA. Trimming cost V 1 base and J 4 bases, with 18 bases left between them. CDR3 in DNA: TGTGCCAGCAGCTTAAGGGGCGCAGGGACATTACCAGATACGCAGTATTTT. Protein product: CASSLRGAGTLPDTQYF.

This clone was seen only once. This chain joins TRBV5-1 and TRBJ2-3; weak D call: TRBD1 (5 bases). CDR1 and CDR2 (germline): SGHRS, YFSETQ. The CDR3 covers 15 residues. The germline V and J ends were trimmed by 0 bases and 2 bases, with 10 bases remaining between them. The CDR3 loop is CASSLALTATDTQYF. The CDR3 DNA is TGCGCCAGCAGCTTGGCCCTGACAGCCACAGATACGCAGTATTTT.

The rearrangement joins TRBV29-1 to TRBJ1-2, with 8 bases identical to TRBD1. The V and J ends lost 0 bases and 6 bases, in that order; junction bases with no gene match: 12. The CDR3 is 16 amino acids. From germline, CDR1 is SQVTM and CDR2 ANQGSEA. In DNA form, the CDR3 reads TGCAGCGTTGAAGATATCGAGCGACAGGGGAGGGATGGCTACACCTTC. It yields the protein CSVEDIERQGRDGYTF.

This clone has a handful of counts. V usage is TRBV13 and J usage is TRBJ2-5; TRBD2 aligns across 7 bases. The length of the CDR3 is 16 residues. V gave up 5 bases and J gave up 2 bases; unmatched junction bases: 11. Germline V CDR1 and CDR2: PRHDT, FYEKMQ (reference sequence). CDR3 coding DNA: TGTGCCAGCAGCCATGCTCTGGTTAGCGGGCAAGAGACCCAGTACTTC. This translates into CASSHALVSGQETQYF. Filled out from reference TRBV13 and TRBJ2-5, the complete variable domain reads AAGVIQSPRHLIKEKRETATLKCYPIPRHDTVYWYQQGPGQDPQFLISFYEKMQSDKGSIPDRFSAQQFSDYHSELNMSSLELGDSALYFCASSHALVSGQETQYFGPGTRLLVL.

Sample share makes this clone medium-sized. This rearrangement joins TRBV19 to TRBJ1-3; D not certain. The V gene lost 3 bases and the J gene lost 3 bases, with 9 bases spanning the gap. The CDR3 loop spans 14 amino acids. Germline values: CDR1 LNHDA, CDR2 SQIVND (reference sequence). The CDR3, as DNA: TGTGCCAGTAGTATCGAGGGTCTTGGAAACACCATATATTTT. The encoded protein is CASSIEGLGNTIYF.

V usage is TRBV21-1 and J usage is TRBJ2-1. TRBV21-1 is tagged as a pseudogene. The CDR3 runs 17 residues. CDR3 sequence: CASSKAPGLERHNEQFF. Here the CDR3 DNA reads TGTGCCAGCAGCAAAGCGCCGGGGCTCGAAAGGCACAATGAGCAGTTCTTC.

The rearrangement uses TRBV6-5 and TRBJ1-2, with D perhaps TRBD1 (6 bases). Per germline, CDR1 MNHEY and CDR2 SVGAGI. V was clipped by 2 bases and J by 5 bases, with 9 bases between them. The length of the CDR3 is 13 residues. This CDR3 reads CASSYARGYGYTF. CDR3 DNA sequence: TGTGCCAGCAGTTACGCCAGGGGATATGGCTACACCTTC.

V and J are TRBV7-8 and TRBJ2-7, with 9 bases fitting TRBD1. CDR3 length: 18 amino acids. Germline V gene lookup returns CDR1 SGHVS and CDR2 FQNEAQ. V was clipped by 5 bases and J by 4 bases; unmatched bases: 18. CDR3 amino acids: CASSPEEGWWTGVYEQYF. As DNA, the CDR3 is TGTGCCAGCAGCCCCGAGGAGGGGTGGTGGACAGGGGTTTACGAGCAGTACTTC.

The chain uses TRBV9 and TRBJ2-2; 7 bases align to TRBD2. This CDR3 is 15 amino acids long. V lost 4 bases to trimming and J lost 8 bases; unmatched junction nucleotides: 11. Per germline, CDR1 SGDLS and CDR2 YYNGEE. The CDR3 protein is CASSPQQTSPGELFF. The CDR3 DNA sequence: TGTGCCAGCAGCCCGCAACAGACTAGCCCGGGGGAGCTGTTTTTT.

The V gene is TRBV5-1, the J gene TRBJ1-4; D not certain. Trimming took off 0 bases at V and 10 bases at J, with 13 bases between the two ends. CDR3 length equals 14 residues. From germline, CDR1 is SGHRS and CDR2 YFSETQ. CDR3 protein: CASSLGFRGGKLFF. DNA for the CDR3: TGCGCCAGCAGCTTGGGTTTTCGCGGTGGAAAACTGTTTTTT.

This rearrangement joins TRBV4-1 to TRBJ1-2; D gene unclear. This CDR3 region has 15 residues. V lost 1 base and J 4 bases, leaving 13 bases between the germline ends. Germline values: CDR1 MGHRA, CDR2 YSYEKL. CDR3 region: CASSQGLWDIYGYTF. DNA of the CDR3: TGCGCCAGCAGCCAAGGGCTCTGGGATATCTATGGCTACACCTTC.

This clone was detected once. The chain joins TRBV6-6 to TRBJ1-5, with TRBD1 identical over 8 bases. V shed 5 bases, J shed 6 bases, and the junction held 6 bases outside the gene matches. The germline CDR1 and CDR2 sequences are MNHNY and SVGAGI (reference sequence). This CDR3 has 14 residues. The CDR3 loop reads CASSDTGGVQPQHF. For the CDR3, the DNA is TGTGCCAGCAGTGACACAGGGGGAGTTCAGCCCCAGCATTTT.

J is TRBJ1-2 and V is TRBV6-6, with a tentative D call TRBD1 (6 bases). The germline V and J ends were trimmed by 6 bases and 5 bases, with 16 bases remaining between them. The CDR3 extends over 14 amino acids. The V gene's germline CDR1 is MNHNY and CDR2 SVGAGI (reference sequence). DNA for the CDR3: TGTGCCAGCAGATTCGCTGGGACACCGTATGGCTACACCTTC. Translating gives CASRFAGTPYGYTF.